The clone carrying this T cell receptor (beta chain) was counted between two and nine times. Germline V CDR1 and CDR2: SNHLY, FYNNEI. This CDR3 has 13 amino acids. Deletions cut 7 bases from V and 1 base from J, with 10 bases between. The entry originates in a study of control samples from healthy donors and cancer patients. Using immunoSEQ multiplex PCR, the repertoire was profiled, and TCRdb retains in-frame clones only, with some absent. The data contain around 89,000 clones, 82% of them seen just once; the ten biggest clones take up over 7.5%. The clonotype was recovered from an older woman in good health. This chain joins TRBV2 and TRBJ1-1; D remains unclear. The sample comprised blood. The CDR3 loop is CASTGMANTEAFF. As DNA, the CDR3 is TGTGCCAGCACCGGAATGGCGAACACTGAAGCTTTCTTT.